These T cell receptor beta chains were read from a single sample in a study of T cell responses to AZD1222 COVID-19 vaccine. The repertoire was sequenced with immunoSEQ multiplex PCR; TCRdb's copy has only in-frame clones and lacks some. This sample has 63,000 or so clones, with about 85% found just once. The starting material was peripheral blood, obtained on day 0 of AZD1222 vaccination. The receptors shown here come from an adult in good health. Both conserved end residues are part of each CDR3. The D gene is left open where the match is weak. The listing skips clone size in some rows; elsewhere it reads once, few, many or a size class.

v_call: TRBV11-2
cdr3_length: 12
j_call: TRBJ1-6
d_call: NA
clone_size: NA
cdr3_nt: TGTGCCAGCAGCTTAGCTAGTTCACCCCTCCACTTT
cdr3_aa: CASSLASSPLHF

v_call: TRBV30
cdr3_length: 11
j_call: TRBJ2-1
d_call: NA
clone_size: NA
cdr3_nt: TGTGCCTGGGCCGGCAGTTTTGAGCAGTTCTTC
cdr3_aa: CAWAGSFEQFF

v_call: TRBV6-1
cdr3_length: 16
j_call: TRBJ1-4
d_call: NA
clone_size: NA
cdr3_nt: TGTGCCAGCAGTGAAATGGAGGGGAACACTAATGAAAAACTGTTTTTT
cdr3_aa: CASSEMEGNTNEKLFF

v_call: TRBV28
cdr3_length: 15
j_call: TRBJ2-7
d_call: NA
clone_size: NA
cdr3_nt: TGTGCCAGCAAGGTGGGATCAGGCGCTCCCTACGAGCAGTACTTC
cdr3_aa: CASKVGSGAPYEQYF

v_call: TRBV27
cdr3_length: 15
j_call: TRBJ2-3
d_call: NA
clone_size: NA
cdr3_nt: TGTGCCAGCAGGCCGATCTGGCAGGGCAAAGATACGCAGTATTTT
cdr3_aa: CASRPIWQGKDTQYF

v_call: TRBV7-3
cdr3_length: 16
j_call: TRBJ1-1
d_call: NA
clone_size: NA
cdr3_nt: TGTGCCAGCAGCGCTGAAAGCATGGGGGCGGGGAATGGCGCTTTCTTT
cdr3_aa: CASSAESMGAGNGAFF

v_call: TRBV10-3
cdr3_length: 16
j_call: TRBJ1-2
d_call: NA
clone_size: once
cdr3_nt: TGTGCCATCAGTGACTCCACCAGTCAGACAAAGTATGGCTACACCTTC
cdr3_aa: CAISDSTSQTKYGYTF

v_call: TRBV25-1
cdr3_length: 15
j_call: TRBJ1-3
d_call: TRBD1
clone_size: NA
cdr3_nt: TGTGCCAGCAGCCCCCGACAGGGGCGGGGAAACACCATATATTTT
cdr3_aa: CASSPRQGRGNTIYF

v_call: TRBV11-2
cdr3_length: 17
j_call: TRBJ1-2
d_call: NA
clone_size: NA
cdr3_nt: TGTGCCAGCAGCTGGGGAGATGGTTTGGGACTGAGCCTTGGCTACACCTTC
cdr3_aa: CASSWGDGLGLSLGYTF

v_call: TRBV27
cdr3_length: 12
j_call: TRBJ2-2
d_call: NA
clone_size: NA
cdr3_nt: TGTGCCAGCAGGAGAGCGCCCGGGGAGCTGTTTTTT
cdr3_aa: CASRRAPGELFF

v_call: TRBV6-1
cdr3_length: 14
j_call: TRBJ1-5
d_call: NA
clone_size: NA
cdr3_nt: TGTGCCAGCAGTGAAGCTTCCAACAGCGGAACACAGCATTTT
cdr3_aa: CASSEASNSGTQHF

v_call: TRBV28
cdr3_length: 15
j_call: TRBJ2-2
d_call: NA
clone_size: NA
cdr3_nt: TGTGCCAGCAGAGGGTGGGGATCGGACACCGGGGAGCTGTTTTTT
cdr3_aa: CASRGWGSDTGELFF

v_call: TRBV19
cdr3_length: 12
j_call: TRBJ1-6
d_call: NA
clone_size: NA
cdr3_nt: TGTGCCAGTAGTATAGATCGGTCACCCCTCCACTTT
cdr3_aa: CASSIDRSPLHF

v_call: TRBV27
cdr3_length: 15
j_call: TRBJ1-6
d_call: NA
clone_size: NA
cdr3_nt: TGTGCCAGCATATCCAGGGGCTCCTATAATTCACCCCTCCACTTT
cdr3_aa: CASISRGSYNSPLHF

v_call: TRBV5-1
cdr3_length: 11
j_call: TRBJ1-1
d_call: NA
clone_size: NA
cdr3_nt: TGCGCCAGCAGCTTGGGGTCTGAAGCTTTCTTT
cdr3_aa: CASSLGSEAFF

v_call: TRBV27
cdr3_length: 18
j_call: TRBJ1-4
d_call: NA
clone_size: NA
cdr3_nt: TGTGCCAGCAGTTTTGGAGTGCTGGCCCGGGGCGTCGGTGAAAAACTGTTTTTT
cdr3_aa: CASSFGVLARGVGEKLFF

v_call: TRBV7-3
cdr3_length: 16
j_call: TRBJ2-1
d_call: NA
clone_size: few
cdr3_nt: TGTGCCAGCAGCTTAGCTTACCAGGGGTCGGGGAATGAGCAGTTCTTC
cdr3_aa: CASSLAYQGSGNEQFF

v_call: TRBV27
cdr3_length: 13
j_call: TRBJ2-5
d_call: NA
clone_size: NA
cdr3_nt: TGTGCCAGCAGTTTATCGCTTTGGGAGACCCAGTACTTC
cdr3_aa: CASSLSLWETQYF

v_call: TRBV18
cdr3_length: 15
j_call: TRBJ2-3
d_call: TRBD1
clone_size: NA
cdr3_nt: TGTGCCAGCTCACCTATAGGGACAGGCACAGATACGCAGTATTTT
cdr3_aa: CASSPIGTGTDTQYF

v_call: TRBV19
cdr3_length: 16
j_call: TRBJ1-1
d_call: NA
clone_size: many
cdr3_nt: TGTGCCAGTAGTATTTTTGGGAGTATAGTGGGGGCTGAAGCTTTCTTT
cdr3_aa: CASSIFGSIVGAEAFF

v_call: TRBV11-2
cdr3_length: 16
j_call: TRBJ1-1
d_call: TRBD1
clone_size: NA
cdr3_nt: TGTGCCAGCAGCTCAGGGGCACACAGGGGTAACACTGAAGCTTTCTTT
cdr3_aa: CASSSGAHRGNTEAFF

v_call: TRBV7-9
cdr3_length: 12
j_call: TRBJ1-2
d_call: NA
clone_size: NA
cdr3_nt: TGTGCCAGCACGCTGGGAGGTACTGGCTACACCTTC
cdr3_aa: CASTLGGTGYTF

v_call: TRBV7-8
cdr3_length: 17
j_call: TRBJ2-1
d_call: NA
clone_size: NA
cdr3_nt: TGTGCCAGCAGCTTAAGGGGTCACGGTACCTCCTACAATGAGCAGTTCTTC
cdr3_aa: CASSLRGHGTSYNEQFF

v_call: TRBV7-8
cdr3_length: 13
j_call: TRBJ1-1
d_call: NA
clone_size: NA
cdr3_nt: TGTGCCAGCATTGGACTTACAGGGACTGAAGCTTTCTTT
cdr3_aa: CASIGLTGTEAFF

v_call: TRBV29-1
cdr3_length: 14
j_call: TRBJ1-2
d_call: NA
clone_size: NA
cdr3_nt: TGCAGCGTTGGTAGGCAGGGAGTGAACTATGGCTACACCTTC
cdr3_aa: CSVGRQGVNYGYTF

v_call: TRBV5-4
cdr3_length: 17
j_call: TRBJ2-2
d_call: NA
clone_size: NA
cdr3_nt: TGTGCCAGCAGCTTGGGCGCCGGTTTGGGGGCCACCGGGGAGCTGTTTTTT
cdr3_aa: CASSLGAGLGATGELFF

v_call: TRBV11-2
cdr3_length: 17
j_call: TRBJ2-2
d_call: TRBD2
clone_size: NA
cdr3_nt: TGTGCCAGCACCGTAGGGGGGACTAGCGGGGTCGCCGGGGAGCTGTTTTTT
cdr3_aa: CASTVGGTSGVAGELFF

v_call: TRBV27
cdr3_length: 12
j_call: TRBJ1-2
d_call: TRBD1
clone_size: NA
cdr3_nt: TGTGCCAGTCGACAGGGGGCGCGTGGCTACACCTTC
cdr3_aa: CASRQGARGYTF

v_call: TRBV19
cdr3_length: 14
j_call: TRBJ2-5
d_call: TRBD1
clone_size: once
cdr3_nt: TGTGCCAGTAGTATAGGACAGGGATCAGAGACCCAGTACTTC
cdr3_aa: CASSIGQGSETQYF

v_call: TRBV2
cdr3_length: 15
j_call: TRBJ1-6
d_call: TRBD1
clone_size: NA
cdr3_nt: TGTGCCAGCAGCCCTAGGGGACAGGGATATTCACCCCTCCACTTT
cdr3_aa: CASSPRGQGYSPLHF

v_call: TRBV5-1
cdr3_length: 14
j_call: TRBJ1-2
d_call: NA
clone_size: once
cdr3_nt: TGCGCCAGCAGCTCACGGACCGAGAACTATGGCTACACCTTC
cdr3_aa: CASSSRTENYGYTF

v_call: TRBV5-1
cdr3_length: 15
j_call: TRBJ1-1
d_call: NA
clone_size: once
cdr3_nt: TGCGCCAGCAGCTTGCGGACCTCAATGAACACTGAAGCTTTCTTT
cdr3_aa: CASSLRTSMNTEAFF

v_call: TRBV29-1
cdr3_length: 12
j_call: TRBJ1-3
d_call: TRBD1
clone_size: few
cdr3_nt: TGCAGCGGTGGGACAGGAAGAAACACCATATATTTT
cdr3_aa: CSGGTGRNTIYF

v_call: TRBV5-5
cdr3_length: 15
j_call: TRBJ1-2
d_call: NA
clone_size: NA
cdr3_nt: TGTGCCAGCAGCTTGGAGGGGGTTTCAATGGGTGGCTACACCTTC
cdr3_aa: CASSLEGVSMGGYTF

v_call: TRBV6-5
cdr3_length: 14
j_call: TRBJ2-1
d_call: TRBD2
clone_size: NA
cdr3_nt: TGTGCCAGCAGGATGACAGCGGGGCAAGGAGAGCAGTTCTTC
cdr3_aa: CASRMTAGQGEQFF

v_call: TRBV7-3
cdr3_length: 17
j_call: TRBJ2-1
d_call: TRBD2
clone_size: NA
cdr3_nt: TGTGCCAGCAGCTTCAACATCCGGACTAGGCTCGACAATGAGCAGTTCTTC
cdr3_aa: CASSFNIRTRLDNEQFF

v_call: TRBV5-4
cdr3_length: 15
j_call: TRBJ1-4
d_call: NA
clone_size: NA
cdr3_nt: TGTGCCAGCAGCTTGGTTCAAGGGGCGGATGAAAAACTGTTTTTT
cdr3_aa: CASSLVQGADEKLFF

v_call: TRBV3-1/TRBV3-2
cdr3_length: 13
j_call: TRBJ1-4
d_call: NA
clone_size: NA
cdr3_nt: TGTGCCAGTTCTATGGACGATGGAGAAAAACTGTTTTTT
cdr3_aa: CASSMDDGEKLFF

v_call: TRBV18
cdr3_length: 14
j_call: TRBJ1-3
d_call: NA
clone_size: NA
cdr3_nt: TGTGCCAGCTCAGCTTCAGCCCGAGGAGACACCATATATTTT
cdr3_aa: CASSASARGDTIYF

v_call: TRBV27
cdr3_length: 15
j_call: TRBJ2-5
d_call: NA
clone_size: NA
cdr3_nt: TGTGCCAGCAGTTTACACAGGCAGGGAAGAGAGACCCAGTACTTC
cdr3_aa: CASSLHRQGRETQYF

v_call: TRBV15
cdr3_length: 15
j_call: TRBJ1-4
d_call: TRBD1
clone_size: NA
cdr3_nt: TGTGCCACCAGCAGGGACGACAGGGGGAATGAAAAACTGTTTTTT
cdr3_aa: CATSRDDRGNEKLFF

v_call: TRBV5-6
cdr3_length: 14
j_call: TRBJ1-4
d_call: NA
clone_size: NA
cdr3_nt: TGTGCCAGCAGCTTGGGTCAGGGAGGTGAAAAACTGTTTTTT
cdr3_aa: CASSLGQGGEKLFF

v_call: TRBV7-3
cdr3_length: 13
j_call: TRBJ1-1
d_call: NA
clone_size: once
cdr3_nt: TGTGCCAGCAGCCGCGAGGTCGACTCCGCAGCTTTCTTT
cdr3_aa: CASSREVDSAAFF

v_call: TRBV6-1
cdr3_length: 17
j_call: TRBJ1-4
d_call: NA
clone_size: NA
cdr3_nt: TGTGCCAGCAGTGAATATAGACAGGTCGGGACTAATGAAAAACTGTTTTTT
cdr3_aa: CASSEYRQVGTNEKLFF

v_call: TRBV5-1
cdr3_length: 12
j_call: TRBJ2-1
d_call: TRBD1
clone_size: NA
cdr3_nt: TGCGCCAGCAGCCCGGGGACAGGGAGCGGGTTCTTC
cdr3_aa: CASSPGTGSGFF

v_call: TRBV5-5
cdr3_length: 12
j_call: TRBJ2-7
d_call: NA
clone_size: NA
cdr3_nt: TGTGCCAGCAGCTTGGTGCTCTACGAGCAGTACTTC
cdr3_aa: CASSLVLYEQYF

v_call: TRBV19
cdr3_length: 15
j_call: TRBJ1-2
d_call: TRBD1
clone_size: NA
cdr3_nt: TGTGCCAGTAGTGTCTTGTTGGGACAGGGGTATGGCTACACCTTC
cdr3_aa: CASSVLLGQGYGYTF

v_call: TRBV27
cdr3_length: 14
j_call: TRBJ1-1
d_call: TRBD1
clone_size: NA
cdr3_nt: TGTGCCAGCAGTTTCCAGGGGGTGAACACTGAAGCTTTCTTT
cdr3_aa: CASSFQGVNTEAFF

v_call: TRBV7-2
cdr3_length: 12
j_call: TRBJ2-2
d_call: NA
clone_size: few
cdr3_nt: TGTGCCAGCAGCTTAGACACCGGGGAGCTGTTTTTT
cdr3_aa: CASSLDTGELFF

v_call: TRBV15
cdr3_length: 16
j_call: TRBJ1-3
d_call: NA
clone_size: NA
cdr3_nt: TGTGCCACCAGCAGAGATGGGGGGTTGGCGGGAAACACCATATATTTT
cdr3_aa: CATSRDGGLAGNTIYF

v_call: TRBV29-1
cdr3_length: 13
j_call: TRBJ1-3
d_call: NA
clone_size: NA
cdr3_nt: TGCAGCGGAACAACAGTTGCTGGAAACACCATATATTTT
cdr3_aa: CSGTTVAGNTIYF

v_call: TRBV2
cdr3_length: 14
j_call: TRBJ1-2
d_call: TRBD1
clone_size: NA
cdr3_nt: TGTGCCAACTTAGAAGGGGGACAGCCCTATGGCTACACCTTC
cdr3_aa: CANLEGGQPYGYTF

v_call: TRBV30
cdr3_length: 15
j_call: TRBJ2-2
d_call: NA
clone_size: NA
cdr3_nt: TGTGCCTGGAGTGTTCGGGGGAGGAGAACCGGGGAGCTGTTTTTT
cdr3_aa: CAWSVRGRRTGELFF

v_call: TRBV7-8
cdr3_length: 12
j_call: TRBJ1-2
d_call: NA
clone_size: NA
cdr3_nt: TGTGCCAGCAGCGTTGAAGGCTATGGCTACACCTTC
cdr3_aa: CASSVEGYGYTF

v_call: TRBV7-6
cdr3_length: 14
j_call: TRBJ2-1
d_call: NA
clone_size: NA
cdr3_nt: TGTGCCAGCAGTTCGGACGGCTCCTACAATGAGCAGTTCTTC
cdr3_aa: CASSSDGSYNEQFF

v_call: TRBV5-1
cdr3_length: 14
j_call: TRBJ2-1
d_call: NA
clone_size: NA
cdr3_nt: TGCGCCAGCAGCTTGTTTACAGTAGGTAATGAGCAGTTCTTC
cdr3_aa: CASSLFTVGNEQFF

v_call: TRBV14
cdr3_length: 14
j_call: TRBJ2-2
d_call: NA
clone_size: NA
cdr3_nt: TGTGCCAGCACTCGGGGGACTTACACCGGGGAGCTGTTTTTT
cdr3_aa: CASTRGTYTGELFF